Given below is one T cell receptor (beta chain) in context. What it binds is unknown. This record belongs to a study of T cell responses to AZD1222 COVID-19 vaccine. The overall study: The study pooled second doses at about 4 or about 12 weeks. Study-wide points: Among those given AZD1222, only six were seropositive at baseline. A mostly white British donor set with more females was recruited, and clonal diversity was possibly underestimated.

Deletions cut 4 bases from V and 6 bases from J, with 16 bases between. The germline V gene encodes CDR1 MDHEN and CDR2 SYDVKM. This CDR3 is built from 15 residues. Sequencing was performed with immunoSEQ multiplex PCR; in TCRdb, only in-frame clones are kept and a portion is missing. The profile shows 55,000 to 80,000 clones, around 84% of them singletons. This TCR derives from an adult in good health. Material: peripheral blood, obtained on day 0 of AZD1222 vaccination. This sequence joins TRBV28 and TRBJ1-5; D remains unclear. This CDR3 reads CASSSYLRVGQPQHF. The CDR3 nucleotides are TGTGCCAGCAGTTCCTACTTAAGGGTTGGTCAGCCCCAGCATTTT.